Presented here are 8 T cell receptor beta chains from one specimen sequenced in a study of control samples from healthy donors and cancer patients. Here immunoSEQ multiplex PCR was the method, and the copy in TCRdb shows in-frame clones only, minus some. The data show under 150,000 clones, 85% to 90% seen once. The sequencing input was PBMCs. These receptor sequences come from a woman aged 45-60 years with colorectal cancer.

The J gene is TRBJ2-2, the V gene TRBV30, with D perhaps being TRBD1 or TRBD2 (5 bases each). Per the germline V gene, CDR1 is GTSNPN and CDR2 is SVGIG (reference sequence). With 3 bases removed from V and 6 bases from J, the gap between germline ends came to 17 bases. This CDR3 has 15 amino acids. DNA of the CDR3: TGTGCCTGGAGCGGACTGGCCCTGGGGGCCGGGGAGCTGTTTTTT. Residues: CAWSGLALGAGELFF.

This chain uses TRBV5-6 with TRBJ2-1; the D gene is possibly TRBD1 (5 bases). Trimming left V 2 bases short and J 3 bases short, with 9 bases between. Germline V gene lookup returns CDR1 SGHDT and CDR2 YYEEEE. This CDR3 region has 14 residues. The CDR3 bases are TGTGCCAGCAGCTTACAGGTCTACTACAATGAGCAGTTCTTC. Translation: CASSLQVYYNEQFF.

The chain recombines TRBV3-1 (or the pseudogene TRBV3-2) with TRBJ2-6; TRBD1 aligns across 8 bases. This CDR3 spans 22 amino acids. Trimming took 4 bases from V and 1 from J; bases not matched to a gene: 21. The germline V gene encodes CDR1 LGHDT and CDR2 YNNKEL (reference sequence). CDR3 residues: CASSLTRTENRGIRSGANVLTF. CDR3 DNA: TGTGCCAGCAGCCTTACAAGAACCGAAAACAGGGGGATACGATCTGGGGCCAACGTCCTGACTTTC.

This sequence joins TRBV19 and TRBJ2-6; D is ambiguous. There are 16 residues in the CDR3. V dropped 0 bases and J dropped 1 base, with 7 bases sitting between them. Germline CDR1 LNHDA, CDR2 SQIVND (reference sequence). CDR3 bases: TGTGCCAGTAGTATAGACGGGTATTCTGGGGCCAACGTCCTGACTTTC. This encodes CASSIDGYSGANVLTF.

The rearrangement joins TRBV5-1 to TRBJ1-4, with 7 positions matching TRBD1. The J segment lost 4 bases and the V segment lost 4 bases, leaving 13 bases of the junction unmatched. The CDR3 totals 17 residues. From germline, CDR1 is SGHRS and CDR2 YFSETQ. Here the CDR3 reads CASSQSSPGQLNEKLFF. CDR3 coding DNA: TGCGCCAGCAGCCAATCCTCTCCGGGACAGCTTAATGAAAAACTGTTTTTT.

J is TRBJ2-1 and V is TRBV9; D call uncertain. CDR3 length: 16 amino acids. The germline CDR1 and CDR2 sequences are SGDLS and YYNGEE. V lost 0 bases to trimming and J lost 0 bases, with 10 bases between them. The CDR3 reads CASSVVSVSSYNEQFF. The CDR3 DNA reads TGTGCCAGCAGCGTAGTCTCGGTGAGCTCCTACAATGAGCAGTTCTTC.

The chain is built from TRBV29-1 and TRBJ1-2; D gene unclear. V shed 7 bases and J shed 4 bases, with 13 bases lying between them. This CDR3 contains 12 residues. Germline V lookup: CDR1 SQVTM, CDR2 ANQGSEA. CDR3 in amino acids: CSAANGGYGYTF. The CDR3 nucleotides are TGCAGCGCGGCGAATGGTGGCTATGGCTACACCTTC. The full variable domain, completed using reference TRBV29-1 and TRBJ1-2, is SAVISQKPSRDICQRGTSLTIQCQVDSQVTMMFWYRQQPGQSLTLIATANQGSEATYESGFVIDKFPISRPNLTFSTLTVSNMSPEDSSIYLCSAANGGYGYTFGSGTRLTVV.

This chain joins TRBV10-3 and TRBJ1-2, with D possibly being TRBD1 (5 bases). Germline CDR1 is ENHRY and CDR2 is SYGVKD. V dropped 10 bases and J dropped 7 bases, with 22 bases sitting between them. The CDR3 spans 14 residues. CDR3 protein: CATTPEGLAFGYTF. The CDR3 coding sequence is TGTGCCACAACGCCCGAGGGACTAGCATTTGGCTACACCTTC.